The 27 T cell receptor beta chains below all came from one sample that was sequenced in a study of CD8 T cells in Susac syndrome. The authors reverse transcribed 0.5 to 1 ug RNA with random hexamers. TCRdb independently ran MiXCR on the immunoSEQ multiplex PCR reads; one entry per CDR3 protein. The data contain hundreds of thousands of distinct CDR3 sequences, more than 80% of them singletons. Sequencing was done on a sample of CD8+ T cells from PBMCs. The receptors stem from a human donor with multiple sclerosis.

The chain employs TRBV5-1 and TRBJ2-7; 9 bases are a match to TRBD1. The CDR3 consists of 15 residues. Losses at the gene ends were 0 bases for V and 7 bases for J; bases not matched to a gene: 8. Germline-derived CDR1 and CDR2 are SGHRS and YFSETQ. CDR3 nucleotides: TGCGCCAGCAGCTTGGGTTCACAGGGGGCCTTAGAGCAGTACTTC. Its protein product is CASSLGSQGALEQYF.

Note on this clonotype: A read error may produce the germline difference seen at one junction end. J is TRBJ2-7 and V is TRBV3-1, with a tentative D call TRBD2 (5 bases). Germline-derived CDR1 and CDR2 are LGHDT and YNNKEL (reference sequence). The CDR3 loop spans 13 amino acids. DNA for the CDR3: TGTGCCAGCAACCAAGACTCTAGCTCCGAGCAGTACTTC. The encoded protein is CASNQDSSSEQYF.

V and J are TRBV6-1 and TRBJ2-1, with 12 bases lining up with TRBD2. Germline assignment: CDR1 MNHNS and CDR2 SASEGT. The CDR3 extends over 18 amino acids. The V gene end was trimmed by 6 bases and the J gene end by 9 bases; junction bases not matched to a gene: 18. CDR3 sequence (DNA): TGTGCCAGCAGCACAGGCTCGACTAGCCTAGCGGGGGGGGGTGAGCAGTTCTTC. Its protein is CASSTGSTSLAGGGEQFF.

This chain uses TRBV7-2 with TRBJ2-7; 7 positions agree with TRBD1. CDR1 SGHTA and CDR2 FQGNSA come from the germline V gene. The CDR3 has 15 residues. The ends lost 6 bases at V and 4 bases at J; junction bases unmatched: 12. The CDR3 region has the DNA TGTGCCAGCAGTCTTCGGTTTAACAGGGGTTACGAGCAGTACTTC. Amino acids: CASSLRFNRGYEQYF.

The chain combines TRBV12-3 or TRBV12-4 with TRBJ2-7; D may be TRBD1 (5 bases). This CDR3 comprises 16 residues. Trimming took 5 bases from V and 6 from J, leaving 23 bases between them. CDR3 sequence reads: CASSPTSGYDWGEQYF. In DNA, the CDR3 is TGTGCCAGCAGTCCGACCTCAGGGTACGATTGGGGCGAGCAGTACTTC.

This chain uses TRBV7-6 with TRBJ1-3; perhaps TRBD1 as D (6 bases). V was pared by 5 bases and J by 3 bases, with 17 bases between. The CDR3 extends over 16 amino acids. The germline V gene has CDR1 SGHVS and CDR2 FNYEAQ. CDR3 residues: CASSNSGTQDGNTIYF. The CDR3 DNA reads as TGTGCCAGCAGCAACTCCGGGACACAGGATGGAAACACCATATATTTT.

The genes are TRBV4-1 and TRBJ2-2, with 12 bases lining up with TRBD2. Trimming at V came to 6 bases and at J to 0 bases, leaving 8 bases not matched to a gene. This CDR3 is 18 amino acids long. Germline CDR1 is MGHRA and CDR2 is YSYEKL. CDR3 in amino acids: CASSLPSGGAPNTGELFF. DNA of the CDR3: TGCGCCAGCAGTCTCCCTAGCGGGGGGGCCCCGAACACCGGGGAGCTGTTTTTT.

This chain joins TRBV7-8 and TRBJ2-1, with a tentative D call TRBD1 (5 bases). The V gene lost 3 bases and the J gene lost 0 bases, with 12 bases spanning the gap. The germline CDR1 and CDR2 sequences are SGHVS and FQNEAQ. The CDR3 is 16 residues long. In nucleotides, the CDR3 is TGTGCCAGCAGCTTCCCAGGGCCGAGCTCCTACAATGAGCAGTTCTTC. This encodes CASSFPGPSSYNEQFF.

The gene calls are TRBV19 and TRBJ1-2; possible D gene TRBD1, 5 bases. V was cut by 7 bases and J by 4 bases, with 13 bases left in between. CDR3 length: 13 amino acids. CDR1 and CDR2 from the germline V gene are LNHDA and SQIVND (reference sequence). The DNA of the CDR3 is TGTGCCAGTACCTTGACAGAGCCCTATGGCTACACCTTC. Its translation: CASTLTEPYGYTF.

The chain employs TRBV29-1 and TRBJ2-7; the D gene is possibly TRBD2 (6 bases). Trimming left V 4 bases short and J 0 bases short, with 10 bases between. This CDR3 has 13 amino acids. Germline-derived CDR1 and CDR2 are SQVTM and ANQGSEA. The CDR3 sequence: CSVVLASSYEQYF. DNA for the CDR3: TGCAGCGTTGTGCTAGCGAGCTCCTACGAGCAGTACTTC.

The J gene is TRBJ1-5, the V gene TRBV29-1; possible D gene TRBD1, 6 bases. The CDR3 loop spans 16 amino acids. The germline gives CDR1 SQVTM, CDR2 ANQGSEA. Trimming pared 4 bases from V and 4 bases from J, leaving 20 bases between. The CDR3 bases are TGCAGCGTTGTCAGGGCGGGGGGCTGGAAAAATCAGCCCCAGCATTTT. This sequence encodes CSVVRAGGWKNQPQHF.

The V call is TRBV5-6, the J call TRBJ1-1; a possible D gene is TRBD1 (6 bases). V lost 9 bases and J 7 bases, leaving 19 bases between the germline ends. Germline V lookup: CDR1 SGHDT, CDR2 YYEEEE. This CDR3 contains 13 residues. The CDR3 DNA is TGTGCCACCATCCTCAAGGGGGGGCTTGAAGCTTTCTTT. This gives the protein CATILKGGLEAFF.

The chain has TRBV28 and TRBJ1-1; D is unclear. The CDR3 runs to 13 residues. The germline V gene has CDR1 MDHEN and CDR2 SYDVKM. V was cut by 1 base and J by 2 bases, with 5 bases left in between. The CDR3 here is CASSLFINTEAFF. The CDR3 nucleotides are TGTGCCAGCAGTTTATTCATAAACACTGAAGCTTTCTTT. The entire variable domain, with the rest obtained from reference TRBV28 and TRBJ1-1, is as follows: DVKVTQSSRYLVKRTGEKVFLECVQDMDHENMFWYRQDPGLGLRLIYFSYDVKMKEKGDIPEGYSVSREKKERFSLILESASTNQTSMYLCASSLFINTEAFFGQGTRLTVV.

Only one count was recorded for this clonotype. This chain connects TRBV10-3 to TRBJ2-1; TRBD2 matches 10 bases. V gave up 1 base and J gave up 6 bases; unmatched junction bases: 6. This CDR3 contains 16 residues. Germline V gene sequence: CDR1 ENHRY, CDR2 SYGVKD. The CDR3 spells CAISELASGRSNEQFF. DNA for the CDR3: TGTGCCATCAGTGAGTTGGCTAGCGGGAGATCCAATGAGCAGTTCTTC.

The chain is built from TRBV2 and TRBJ1-1, with 8 bases fitting TRBD1. V lost 3 bases, J lost 1 base, and 4 bases stayed unmatched. The CDR3 covers 15 residues. Germline V gene sequence: CDR1 SNHLY, CDR2 FYNNEI. CDR3 residues: CASSDTGGENTEAFF. The CDR3 DNA reads TGTGCCAGCAGTGACACAGGGGGGGAGAACACTGAAGCTTTCTTT.

The rearrangement uses TRBV6-1 and TRBJ2-2; D might be TRBD1 or TRBD2, each matching 5 bases. Germline loops: CDR1 MNHNS, CDR2 SASEGT. The CDR3 covers 17 residues. Trimming took off 5 bases at V and 5 bases at J, with 21 bases between the two ends. The CDR3 sequence: CASSPAPASQGTGELFF. CDR3 bases: TGTGCCAGCAGTCCAGCTCCGGCTAGCCAGGGTACCGGGGAGCTGTTTTTT.

This clonotype showed up just once. The chain recombines TRBV10-2 with TRBJ1-2, with a possible D match to TRBD1 (5 bases). V was clipped by 2 bases and J by 8 bases, with 12 bases between them. The CDR3 totals 13 residues. Per germline, CDR1 WSHSY and CDR2 SAAADI. CDR3 residues: CASSELGHEGYTF. The CDR3 DNA follows: TGCGCCAGCAGTGAGCTTGGACATGAAGGCTACACCTTC.

The chain combines TRBV6-1 with TRBJ2-7, with D possibly being TRBD1 (6 bases). Germline V gene data show CDR1 as MNHNS and CDR2 as SASEGT. This CDR3 has 14 residues. The V gene lost 7 bases and the J gene lost 3 bases, with 16 bases spanning the gap. The DNA of the CDR3 is TGTGCCAGCACCCAAACAGGGTCCGACTACGAGCAGTACTTC. Translating gives CASTQTGSDYEQYF.

This clonotype was seen only a few times. The rearrangement joins TRBV28 to TRBJ1-1; D is ambiguous. CDR1 and CDR2 (germline): MDHEN, SYDVKM. V gave up 4 bases and J gave up 4 bases, with 10 bases separating them. The CDR3 is 13 amino acids. In nucleotides, the CDR3 is TGTGCCAGCAGTTCCCGGGAGGGCACTGAAGCTTTCTTT. This sequence encodes CASSSREGTEAFF.

The chain is built from TRBV5-1 and TRBJ1-1; 10 nucleotides match TRBD1. V trimming: 2 bases; J trimming: 3 bases; junction bases outside the gene matches: 4. The germline V gene has CDR1 SGHRS and CDR2 YFSETQ. CDR3 length: 15 residues. CDR3 loop: CASSFGTGEDTEAFF. The CDR3 nucleotides read TGCGCCAGCAGCTTCGGGACAGGGGAGGACACTGAAGCTTTCTTT.

As for this clonotype: One end of the junction is discordant with germline, which a read error may explain. The chain recombines TRBV30 with TRBJ2-7; the D gene is possibly TRBD2 (6 bases). Germline V gives CDR1 GTSNPN, CDR2 SVGIG (reference sequence). CDR3 length equals 12 residues. CDR3 nucleotides: TGTGCCGGGAGTAAATCGGGGGACGAGCAGTACTTC. Protein sequence: CAGSKSGDEQYF.

The chain carries TRBV30 and TRBJ2-3; 7 nucleotides agree with TRBD2. This CDR3 comprises 16 residues. Germline values: CDR1 GTSNPN, CDR2 SVGIG (reference sequence). V trimming: 1 base; J trimming: 2 bases; junction bases outside the gene matches: 9. The CDR3 protein is CAWSGGAAGYTDTQYF. CDR3 DNA sequence: TGTGCCTGGAGTGGGGGAGCAGCGGGATACACAGATACGCAGTATTTT.

Comment on this clonotype: One end of the junction is discordant with germline, which a read error may explain. The CDR3, as DNA: TGCGCCAGCAACTTGGCAGCGAACGAGCAGTACTTC. Amino acid sequence: CASNLAANEQYF. V gene TRBV5-1 combines with J gene TRBJ2-7; D call uncertain. CDR3 size: 12 residues. Germline V lookup: CDR1 SGHRS, CDR2 YFSETQ.

This clonotype turned up a few times. This chain links TRBV7-2 with TRBJ2-3; D perhaps matches TRBD1 (6 bases). Germline V gene lookup returns CDR1 SGHTA and CDR2 FQGNSA. V was cut by 5 bases and J by 2 bases, with 17 bases left in between. CDR3 length: 16 amino acids. The CDR3 sequence: CASSPRQVVVTDTQYF. CDR3 bases: TGTGCCAGCAGCCCCCGACAGGTGGTGGTCACAGATACGCAGTATTTT.

The V call is TRBV27, the J call TRBJ1-1; D gene unclear. Trimming took 5 bases from V and 0 from J, leaving 10 bases between them. The CDR3 spans 14 residues. Looked up from germline, CDR1 is MNHEY and CDR2 is SMNVEV (reference sequence). The CDR3 here is CASSVGWLNTEAFF. CDR3 nucleotides: TGTGCCAGCAGTGTCGGATGGCTGAACACTGAAGCTTTCTTT.

This rearrangement joins TRBV5-4 to TRBJ2-7; TRBD1 matches at 7 bases. The V gene's germline CDR1 is SGHNT and CDR2 YYREEE (reference sequence). The CDR3 has 14 amino acids. Trimming cost V 4 bases and J 2 bases; bases outside gene matches: 6. The CDR3 loop reads CASSIRDRAYEQYF. Written as DNA, the CDR3 is TGTGCCAGCAGCATCCGGGACAGAGCCTACGAGCAGTACTTC.

In this sample, this clonotype turned up once. The chain combines TRBV4-1 with TRBJ1-6; possibly TRBD1 for D (5 bases). CDR3 size: 12 residues. Germline V gene data show CDR1 as MGHRA and CDR2 as YSYEKL. The V end was cut by 6 bases, the J end by 13 bases, with 13 bases between. This CDR3 reads CASRNQGLPLHF. Written as DNA, the CDR3 is TGCGCCAGCAGAAACCAGGGCCTGCCCCTCCACTTT.